This T cell receptor beta chain was sequenced during a study of blood T cells in healthy people across ages. About the study: Roughly one uniquely barcoded beta molecule per two T cells was captured. Points from the study as a whole: TCR beta diversity per million T cells fell roughly linearly with age.

Peripheral blood, around 9.4 milliliters per donor, was collected. In the case of this clonotype: Its target is unknown.

Through a sample-barcoded 5' primer and a J-beta primer mix, a second PCR was run for roughly 7 to 12 cycles. Each CDR3 protein gets one entry after TCRdb re-called the 5' RACE reads with MiXCR. The sample holds 650,000 to 1,000,000 distinct CDR3 sequences, approximately 35% seen once. The V and J ends lost 2 bases and 8 bases, in that order; junction bases with no gene match: 4. This CDR3 region has 15 residues. The V gene's germline CDR1 is MNHNS and CDR2 SASEGT. The sequenced sample consisted of blood. The chain employs TRBV6-1 and TRBJ1-6; TRBD1 aligns across 9 bases. This receptor was obtained from a man younger than 35 in good health. This CDR3 is CASSEWDREDSPLHF. CDR3 nucleotide sequence: TGTGCCAGCAGTGAATGGGACAGGGAAGATTCACCCCTCCACTTT.